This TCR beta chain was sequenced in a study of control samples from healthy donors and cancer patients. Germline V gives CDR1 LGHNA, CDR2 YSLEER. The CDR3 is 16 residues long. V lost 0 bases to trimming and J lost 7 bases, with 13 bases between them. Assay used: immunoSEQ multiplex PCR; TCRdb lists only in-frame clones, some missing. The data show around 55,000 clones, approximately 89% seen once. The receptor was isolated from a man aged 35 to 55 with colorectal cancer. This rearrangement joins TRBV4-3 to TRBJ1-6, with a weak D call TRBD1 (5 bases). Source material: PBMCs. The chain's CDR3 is CASSQDLPGRNSPLHF. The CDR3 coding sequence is TGCGCCAGCAGCCAAGATCTTCCAGGGAGGAATTCACCCCTCCACTTT.